These 3 T cell receptor beta chains originate from one sample sequenced in a study of T-cell memory formation after mild COVID-19. From the 5' RACE reads, TCRdb called clonotypes with MiXCR, one entry per CDR3 protein. The sample records about 430,000 distinct CDR3 sequences, under 20% being singletons. The sequencing sample was made of PBMCs or a T cell subset sorted from them (not recorded which). Source of these receptors: a man younger than 35 who had mild COVID-19 (a few samples of this study predate the infection). Cell type and time point are not known.

The V and J genes are TRBV20-1 and TRBJ1-3, with unresolved D. This CDR3 is 18 amino acids long. V lost 0 bases to trimming and J lost 0 bases, with 18 bases between them. Germline V gives CDR1 DFQATT, CDR2 SNEGSKA (reference sequence). The DNA of the CDR3 is TGCAGTGCTAGAGATTATTTGGGTCCGACGGGCTCTGGAAACACCATATATTTT. Protein product: CSARDYLGPTGSGNTIYF.

The CDR3 is CASSQVTRTDTQYF. CDR3 bases: TGCGCCAGCAGCCAAGTGACCCGCACAGATACGCAGTATTTT. The rearrangement links TRBV4-3 to TRBJ2-3; D gene ambiguous. The germline gives CDR1 LGHNA, CDR2 YSLEER. The CDR3 is 14 residues long. The ends were cut back, 1 base at V and 1 base at J, with 6 bases in the middle.

As regards this clonotype: This could be a read error, since a much larger clone is one nucleotide away. This rearrangement joins TRBV6-6 to TRBJ2-2; D not resolved. V lost 6 bases, J lost 1 base, and 3 bases lay in between. CDR1 is MNHNY and CDR2 is SVGAGI in the germline V gene (reference sequence). The CDR3 is 12 amino acids. CDR3 nucleotide sequence: TGTGCCAGCAGGGTGAACACCGGGGAGCTGTTTTTT. This translates into CASRVNTGELFF.